These 28 T cell receptor beta chains were all obtained from the same sample, sequenced in a study of shared clonotypes between healthy human individuals (dated by TCRdb to 2018 to 2020). CD8 naive samples were CD45RO-negative cells positively selected for CCR7, giving a CD45RA+CCR7+ population that excluded TemRA cells. The library was made by the immunoSEQ multiplex PCR assay. TCRdb obtained this table from immuneACCESS and retained in-frame rearrangements with V and J assigned. These tables miss some clones; where compared with another copy, unresolved V genes account for less than half of the shortfall, and the remainder is unexplained. The sample profile shows 500,000 to 700,000 clones; approximately 95% of them were found once. Over 0.095% of the sample belongs to the ten largest clones. Sequenced sample: naive CD8+ T cells sorted from blood. The cell subset or site label for this specimen denotes: CD45RA+CCR7+. The source is a woman under 40 in good health.

The J gene is TRBJ2-5, the V gene TRBV29-1; D is ambiguous. The CDR3 is 13 residues long. V shed 3 bases and J shed 4 bases, with 12 bases lying between them. CDR1 and CDR2 from the germline V gene are SQVTM and ANQGSEA. CDR3 residues: CSVEGDPPETQYF. In DNA, the CDR3 is TGCAGCGTTGAGGGTGACCCCCCAGAGACCCAGTACTTC.

The chain combines TRBV28 with TRBJ2-7; D possibly matches TRBD1 or TRBD2 (7 bases each). V was shortened by 6 bases and J by 1 base, with 19 bases between the two germline ends. This CDR3 region has 16 residues. Germline-derived CDR1 and CDR2 are MDHEN and SYDVKM. The CDR3 DNA is TGTGCCAGCAGCAGTCGGATCCAGGGGGGGTCCTACGAGCAGTACTTC. Translation: CASSSRIQGGSYEQYF.

The chain carries TRBV7-8 and TRBJ2-2; D is perhaps TRBD2 (5 bases). This CDR3 contains 14 residues. Germline V gene sequence: CDR1 SGHVS, CDR2 FQNEAQ. Trimming pared 6 bases from V and 5 bases from J, leaving 13 bases between. The CDR3 coding sequence is TGTGCCAGCAGTTTACTAGGGAATACCGGGGAGCTGTTTTTT. Its protein product is CASSLLGNTGELFF.

V usage is TRBV28 and J usage is TRBJ1-3, with TRBD1 matching 7 bases. The CDR3 runs to 14 residues. J gave up 2 bases and V 7 bases, and 5 bases lay outside the gene matches. CDR1 and CDR2 (germline): MDHEN, SYDVKM. Here the CDR3 DNA reads TGTGCCAGCACCATTCAGGGGGCTGGAAACACCATATATTTT. It yields the protein CASTIQGAGNTIYF.

The chain has TRBV4-1 and TRBJ1-4; D is undetermined. Germline V gene lookup returns CDR1 MGHRA and CDR2 YSYEKL. The CDR3 is 13 residues long. V lost 8 bases and J 8 bases, leaving 15 bases between the germline ends. The CDR3, as DNA: TGCGCCAGCCGAGAGGGAATATCGGAAAAACTGTTTTTT. Translated, it gives CASREGISEKLFF.

The rearrangement joins TRBV28 to TRBJ2-2, with 7 bases lining up with TRBD1. This CDR3 is built from 16 residues. V trimming: 3 bases; J trimming: 0 bases; junction bases outside the gene matches: 4. Germline V gene data show CDR1 as MDHEN and CDR2 as SYDVKM. This CDR3 is CASSFYRGSNTGELFF. In DNA, the CDR3 is TGTGCCAGCAGTTTTTACAGGGGATCGAACACCGGGGAGCTGTTTTTT.

The V gene is TRBV5-6, the J gene TRBJ2-1, with 7 bases identical to TRBD1. J was trimmed by 10 bases and V by 3 bases; bases with no gene match: 7. The CDR3 extends over 13 amino acids. Germline values: CDR1 SGHDT, CDR2 YYEEEE. The DNA for the CDR3 is TGTGCCAGCAGCTGGGGACAGTCATCGGAGCAGTTCTTC. It encodes CASSWGQSSEQFF.

This clone was found once. This chain connects TRBV5-1 to TRBJ2-2, with D uncertain. In germline, CDR1 is SGHRS, CDR2 YFSETQ. Trimming took off 3 bases at V and 2 bases at J, with 8 bases between the two ends. The CDR3 covers 14 residues. The DNA for the CDR3 is TGCGCCAGCAGCTCGTATAAAAACACCGGGGAGCTGTTTTTT. This translates into CASSSYKNTGELFF.

This clone was seen a single time. The identical CDR3 is also encoded by other nucleotide sequences in the sample. The chain is built from TRBV4-1 and TRBJ1-1, with D unresolved. From germline, CDR1 is MGHRA and CDR2 YSYEKL. The V end was cut by 1 base, the J end by 1 base, with 4 bases between. The CDR3 has 13 residues. CDR3 loop: CASSQVKNTEAFF. For the CDR3, the DNA is TGCGCCAGCAGCCAAGTCAAGAACACTGAAGCTTTCTTT.

The chain links TRBV11-2 to TRBJ1-2; 9 positions match TRBD1. The CDR3 loop spans 14 amino acids. V gave up 5 bases and J gave up 4 bases; unmatched junction bases: 5. Germline CDR1 is SGHAT and CDR2 is FQNNGV. The CDR3 nucleotides are TGTGCCAGCAGCGTGGGACAGGGTTTCTATGGCTACACCTTC. It codes for CASSVGQGFYGYTF.

V is TRBV28 and J is TRBJ2-7; 8 nucleotides match TRBD2. V was clipped by 10 bases and J by 4 bases; unmatched bases: 9. CDR1 MDHEN and CDR2 SYDVKM come from the germline V gene. The CDR3 runs 13 residues. CDR3 sequence reads: CATRGGRWYEQYF. CDR3 in DNA: TGTGCCACCCGGGGGGGAAGGTGGTACGAGCAGTACTTC. The complete variable domain, with remaining parts taken from reference TRBV28 and TRBJ2-7, reads DVKVTQSSRYLVKRTGEKVFLECVQDMDHENMFWYRQDPGLGLRLIYFSYDVKMKEKGDIPEGYSVSREKKERFSLILESASTNQTSMYLCATRGGRWYEQYFGPGTRLTVT.

V is TRBV29-1 and J is TRBJ2-3; TRBD2 might be the D (5 bases). The CDR3 extends over 13 amino acids. Germline assignment: CDR1 SQVTM and CDR2 ANQGSEA. V lost 8 bases, J lost 8 bases, and 20 bases lay in between. The CDR3, as DNA: TGCAGCCTCCAACCGGACTTCTCTGGTACGCAGTATTTT. Translation: CSLQPDFSGTQYF.

The chain is built from TRBV11-2 and TRBJ1-1; D remains ambiguous. The germline gives CDR1 SGHAT, CDR2 FQNNGV. CDR3 size: 15 residues. V lost 0 bases to trimming and J lost 4 bases, with 12 bases between them. The CDR3 sequence is CASSLEGGWGTEAFF. In nucleotides, the CDR3 is TGTGCCAGCAGCTTAGAGGGAGGGTGGGGCACTGAAGCTTTCTTT.

The chain uses TRBV19 and TRBJ2-7; D is ambiguous. The germline gives CDR1 LNHDA, CDR2 SQIVND (reference sequence). The CDR3 totals 13 residues. The ends were cut back, 3 bases at V and 0 bases at J, with 6 bases in the middle. The CDR3 coding sequence is TGTGCCAGTAGTATGTCAGCCTCCTACGAGCAGTACTTC. Amino acids: CASSMSASYEQYF.

The chain combines TRBV2 with TRBJ2-7; TRBD1 matches at 7 bases. V was clipped by 6 bases and J by 2 bases; unmatched bases: 10. Germline V gene lookup returns CDR1 SNHLY and CDR2 FYNNEI. This CDR3 comprises 15 residues. The CDR3 spells CASSDPPQGTYEQYF. The DNA of the CDR3 is TGTGCCAGCAGCGACCCCCCACAGGGGACCTACGAGCAGTACTTC.

The chain carries TRBV6-5 and TRBJ1-5; D is possibly TRBD1 (5 bases). V was trimmed by 4 bases and J by 3 bases, leaving 7 bases between them. This CDR3 is built from 13 residues. The V gene's germline CDR1 is MNHEY and CDR2 SVGAGI. CDR3 residues: CASSLGVNQPQHF. CDR3 nucleotide sequence: TGTGCCAGCAGTTTGGGGGTCAATCAGCCCCAGCATTTT.

In this sample, this clone turned up a few times. The V call is TRBV2, the J call TRBJ2-7, with 8 nucleotides matching TRBD2. This CDR3 spans 14 amino acids. V shed 3 bases and J 4 bases; nucleotides not matched to a gene: 5. Germline assignment: CDR1 SNHLY and CDR2 FYNNEI. The DNA for the CDR3 is TGTGCCAGCAGTGAGAGGAGCGGGAGTTACGAGCAGTACTTC. Protein product: CASSERSGSYEQYF.

The rearrangement links TRBV6-5 to TRBJ2-7; TRBD2 agrees at 8 bases. In germline, CDR1 is MNHEY, CDR2 SVGAGI. V trimming: 8 bases; J trimming: 7 bases; junction bases outside the gene matches: 10. CDR3 length equals 13 residues. The CDR3 nucleotides read TGTGCCAGCGGCCTCGCGGGAGGATGGGAGCAGTACTTC. Its protein is CASGLAGGWEQYF.

The chain carries TRBV30 and TRBJ1-1; no clear D. In germline, CDR1 is GTSNPN, CDR2 SVGIG (reference sequence). Deletions cut 6 bases from V and 0 bases from J, with 5 bases between. The CDR3 length is 11 residues. The CDR3 nucleotides are TGTGCCTGCTCTATGAACACTGAAGCTTTCTTT. Its protein is CACSMNTEAFF.

This rearrangement joins TRBV5-4 to TRBJ2-5; 7 bases map to TRBD2. The J call is doubtful: the DNA matches TRBJ2-7 better. The germline V gene has CDR1 SGHNT and CDR2 YYREEE (reference sequence). The CDR3 loop spans 15 amino acids. The CDR3 DNA follows: TGTGCCAGCAGGAGGGCGGGAGCCCCACCCTACGAGCAGTACTTC. Its protein product is CASRRAGAPPYEQYF.

J is TRBJ2-7 and V is TRBV28; D is unclear. Germline-derived CDR1 and CDR2 are MDHEN and SYDVKM. The CDR3 runs 18 residues. V lost 1 base to trimming and J lost 6 bases, with 25 bases between them. CDR3 in DNA: TGTGCCAGCAGTTTATTGTTAGATGATTACTCCTCGTACCGCGAGCAGTACTTC. This codes for CASSLLLDDYSSYREQYF.

The V and J genes are TRBV2 and TRBJ2-1, with D possibly being TRBD1 (6 bases). There are 17 residues in the CDR3. V dropped 5 bases and J dropped 0 bases, with 17 bases sitting between them. Germline lookup yields CDR1 SNHLY and CDR2 FYNNEI. DNA of the CDR3: TGTGCCAGCAGTACTATGGTACTAGGGGGCTCCTACAATGAGCAGTTCTTC. This codes for CASSTMVLGGSYNEQFF.

The V and J genes are TRBV9 and TRBJ1-1; D is ambiguous. The CDR3 is 14 amino acids. V was trimmed by 0 bases and J by 7 bases, leaving 13 bases between them. Germline V gene lookup returns CDR1 SGDLS and CDR2 YYNGEE. CDR3 DNA: TGTGCCAGCAGCGTAGCTCGGGCAGCAAATGAAGCTTTCTTT. As protein: CASSVARAANEAFF. Looking up the rest from reference TRBV9 and TRBJ1-1 gives the full variable domain: DSGVTQTPKHLITATGQRVTLRCSPRSGDLSVYWYQQSLDQGLQFLIQYYNGEERAKGNILERFSAQQFPDLHSELNLSSLELGDSALYFCASSVARAANEAFFGQGTRLTVV.

V usage is TRBV6-5 and J usage is TRBJ1-5, with D possibly TRBD1 on 6 matching bases. V lost 7 bases, J lost 5 bases, and 15 bases lay in between. The CDR3 consists of 14 residues. Germline V gives CDR1 MNHEY, CDR2 SVGAGI. CDR3 amino acids: CASMSQGYHQPQHF. The DNA for the CDR3 is TGTGCCAGCATGTCACAGGGCTATCATCAGCCCCAGCATTTT.

The gene calls are TRBV28 and TRBJ2-7; 8 bases line up with TRBD2. The V and J ends lost 8 bases and 2 bases, in that order; junction bases with no gene match: 11. In germline, CDR1 is MDHEN, CDR2 SYDVKM. The CDR3 is 15 amino acids. CDR3 residues: CASLSTGLGAYEQYF. Written as DNA, the CDR3 is TGTGCCAGCCTATCGACGGGACTAGGGGCCTACGAGCAGTACTTC.

This clone was detected only once. Other DNA sequences in this specimen translate into the identical CDR3. The V and J genes are TRBV28 and TRBJ2-2; a weak D match, TRBD1 (6 bases). V lost 5 bases, J lost 2 bases, and 9 bases lay in between. Per the germline V gene, CDR1 is MDHEN and CDR2 is SYDVKM. CDR3 size: 14 residues. CDR3 region: CASSQQGNTGELFF. CDR3 DNA: TGTGCCAGCAGTCAACAGGGAAACACCGGGGAGCTGTTTTTT.

The rearrangement uses TRBV5-1 and TRBJ2-3; D unresolved. The CDR3 is 13 residues long. V gave up 0 bases and J gave up 2 bases, with 4 bases separating them. Germline values: CDR1 SGHRS, CDR2 YFSETQ. The CDR3 protein is CASSLDPTDTQYF. The CDR3, as DNA: TGCGCCAGCAGCTTGGACCCCACAGATACGCAGTATTTT. Variable domain in full (rest from reference TRBV5-1 and TRBJ2-3): KAGVTQTPRYLIKTRGQQVTLSCSPISGHRSVSWYQQTPGQGLQFLFEYFSETQRNKGNFPGRFSGRQFSNSRSEMNVSTLELGDSALYLCASSLDPTDTQYFGPGTRLTVL.

V and J are TRBV30 and TRBJ2-1; D perhaps matches TRBD2 (5 bases). Germline V gene lookup returns CDR1 GTSNPN and CDR2 SVGIG (reference sequence). V gave up 0 bases and J gave up 3 bases, with 24 bases separating them. The CDR3 is made up of 19 amino acids. This chain's CDR3 is CAWSVQLPGVYRIYNEQFF. The CDR3 DNA follows: TGTGCCTGGAGTGTACAGCTGCCCGGGGTCTATAGGATCTACAATGAGCAGTTCTTC.